The 9 T cell receptor beta chains presented below share a single source sample, sequenced in a study of beta chain features in type 1 diabetes. The study reverse transcribed the entire isolated RNA, so it sequenced expressed TCRB transcripts. Profiled with immunoSEQ multiplex PCR; TCRdb holds only in-frame clones, not every one. Among approximately 330,000 clones listed, roughly 11% were seen once. Sequencing was done on a sample of naive CD4+ T cells from blood. Receptors were obtained from a young woman in good health.

This clone occurred a few times. V gene TRBV27 combines with J gene TRBJ1-4; tentative D call: TRBD1 (6 bases). Trimming shortened V by 4 bases and J by 7 bases, and 16 bases separated the two germline ends. CDR3 length: 15 amino acids. Looked up from germline, CDR1 is MNHEY and CDR2 is SMNVEV (reference sequence). The CDR3 DNA is TGTGCCAGCAGTTCAATGGGGGGGCGCGGTGAAAAACTGTTTTTT. It translates to CASSSMGGRGEKLFF. Supplemented by reference TRBV27 and TRBJ1-4, the full variable domain reads EAQVTQNPRYLITVTGKKLTVTCSQNMNHEYMSWYRQDPGLGLRQIYYSMNVEVTDKGDVPEGYKVSRKEKRNFPLILESPSPNQTSLYFCASSSMGGRGEKLFFGSGTQLSVL.

V usage is TRBV5-1 and J usage is TRBJ1-5; D gene unclear. Germline V gene lookup returns CDR1 SGHRS and CDR2 YFSETQ. The V end lost 0 bases, the J end lost 2 bases, and 9 bases lay between the germline ends. This CDR3 is built from 15 residues. CDR3 in amino acids: CASSLDVGGNQPQHF. Written as DNA, the CDR3 is TGCGCCAGCAGCTTGGATGTGGGCGGCAATCAGCCCCAGCATTTT.

This chain links TRBV28 with TRBJ1-2, with TRBD1 as a possible D gene (6 bases). The CDR3 has 15 amino acids. V dropped 4 bases and J dropped 3 bases, with 15 bases sitting between them. Looked up from germline, CDR1 is MDHEN and CDR2 is SYDVKM. This CDR3 is CASSSQAGVDYGYTF. The CDR3 nucleotides are TGTGCCAGCAGTTCCCAGGCAGGGGTAGACTATGGCTACACCTTC.

The V and J genes are TRBV5-4 and TRBJ2-1, with TRBD2 matching 10 bases. The CDR3 is 14 amino acids. The V gene's germline CDR1 is SGHNT and CDR2 YYREEE (reference sequence). With 5 bases clipped from V and 4 bases from J, the junction kept 3 bases outside the gene matches. For the CDR3, the DNA is TGTGCCAGCAGGCTAGCGGGAGTGTACAATGAGCAGTTCTTC. Encoded protein: CASRLAGVYNEQFF.

The chain is built from TRBV7-3 and TRBJ2-5, with TRBD2 matching 8 bases. The V and J ends lost 1 base and 5 bases, in that order; junction bases with no gene match: 9. This CDR3 has 16 residues. Per the germline V gene, CDR1 is SGHTA and CDR2 is FQGTGA. CDR3 nucleotides: TGTGCCAGCAGCTTAAACGGGAGGGCCTTGAAGGAGACCCAGTACTTC. The encoded protein is CASSLNGRALKETQYF.

The rearrangement joins TRBV27 to TRBJ2-5; perhaps TRBD1 as D (6 bases). Trimming removed 4 bases from V and 5 bases from J, with 8 bases in between. Germline CDR1 is MNHEY and CDR2 is SMNVEV (reference sequence). CDR3 length: 12 amino acids. CDR3 protein: CASSYQGETQYF. The CDR3 DNA is TGTGCCAGCAGTTACCAGGGGGAGACCCAGTACTTC.

The chain uses TRBV29-1 and TRBJ1-2; D possibly corresponds to TRBD1 (6 bases). CDR1 SQVTM and CDR2 ANQGSEA come from the germline V gene. Trimming removed 7 bases from V and 4 bases from J, with 13 bases in between. The CDR3 runs 12 residues. The CDR3 region is CSAGQGTYGYTF. The CDR3 DNA is TGCAGCGCTGGGCAGGGGACCTATGGCTACACCTTC.

The chain has TRBV7-9 and TRBJ2-1; possible D gene TRBD1, 5 bases. Germline-derived CDR1 and CDR2 are SEHNR and FQNEAQ (reference sequence). V was pared by 3 bases and J by 0 bases, with 9 bases between. There are 15 residues in the CDR3. In nucleotides, the CDR3 is TGTGCCAGCAGCTTCATTGGGGCCTCCTACAATGAGCAGTTCTTC. This sequence encodes CASSFIGASYNEQFF. Supplemented by reference TRBV7-9 and TRBJ2-1, the full variable domain reads DTGVSQNPRHKITKRGQNVTFRCDPISEHNRLYWYRQTLGQGPEFLTYFQNEAQLEKSRLLSDRFSAERPKGSFSTLEIQRTEQGDSAMYLCASSFIGASYNEQFFGPGTRLTVL.

The genes are TRBV30 and TRBJ1-4, with D perhaps matching TRBD1 (5 bases). V shed 2 bases and J shed 3 bases, with 16 bases lying between them. Germline V lookup: CDR1 GTSNPN, CDR2 SVGIG (reference sequence). This CDR3 region has 16 residues. The CDR3 coding sequence is TGTGCCTGGAGTCCCTCGTACAGGTCACCTAATGAAAAACTGTTTTTT. This translates into CAWSPSYRSPNEKLFF.